This T cell receptor beta chain came from a study of blood T cells in healthy people across ages. The use of a sample-barcoded 5' primer and a J-beta primer mix characterized a second PCR of roughly 7 to 11 cycles. TCRdb re-called the 5' RACE reads through MiXCR, storing one row per CDR3 protein. The profile covers 650,000 to 700,000 distinct CDR3 sequences, with approximately 31% appearing a single time and 15% taken by the ten largest. V gave up 8 bases and J gave up 1 base, with 11 bases separating them. Germline CDR1 reads MDHEN; CDR2 reads SYDVKM. There are 14 residues in the CDR3. Sequences were obtained from blood. J is TRBJ2-2 and V is TRBV28, with D perhaps TRBD2 (6 bases). This TCR was recovered from an elderly woman in good health. The CDR3 region is CASRPGLNTGELFF. CDR3 nucleotides: TGTGCCAGCCGACCGGGACTGAACACCGGGGAGCTGTTTTTT.